The T cell receptor (beta chain) described here comes from a study of control samples from healthy donors and cancer patients. Per germline, CDR1 MRHNA and CDR2 SNTAGT. The V end was cut by 2 bases, the J end by 0 bases, with 5 bases between. The CDR3 contains 14 residues. This clone appeared many times. The repertoire was sequenced with immunoSEQ multiplex PCR; TCRdb's copy has only in-frame clones and lacks some. Counted here are 100,000 to 150,000 clones, less than 90% occurring once; the ten biggest clones make up roughly 2%. This chain connects TRBV6-4 to TRBJ2-1, with a tentative D call TRBD2 (5 bases). The sequencing input was blood. This receptor was identified in a man younger than 35 in good health. CDR3 sequence reads: CASSDGSSYNEQFF. CDR3 DNA sequence: TGTGCCAGCAGTGACGGGAGCTCCTACAATGAGCAGTTCTTC.